A selection of T cell receptor beta chains follows, all from one sample in a study of graft-versus-host responses after intestinal transplantation. For these TCRs, the target antigens are not known. The method was immunoSEQ multiplex PCR; TCRdb's version includes in-frame clones alone and lacks a portion of them. The table records 80,000 to 100,000 clones, 91% of them present only once. The sequencing here drew on unstimulated CD4+ T cells sorted from spleen or lymph node cells, taken before transplant. These receptors were taken from a human donor who was the organ donor for an intestinal transplant. CDR3s include the opening cysteine and the closing phenylalanine or tryptophan. D genes are given only for firm matches. Part of the rows lack a size; the others show once, few, many or a class for expanded clones.

D gene: .
V gene: TRBV19
J gene: TRBJ1-3
clone size: .
CDR3 protein: CASSIPSRWNTIYF
CDR3 DNA: TGTGCCAGTAGTATACCATCCCGGTGGAACACCATATATTTT

D gene: .
V gene: TRBV21-1
J gene: TRBJ1-6
clone size: few
CDR3 protein: CASSKSRELLGSPLHF
CDR3 DNA: TGTGCCAGCAGCAAATCCCGGGAATTACTAGGTTCACCCCTCCACTTT

D gene: .
V gene: TRBV6-5
J gene: TRBJ2-3
clone size: .
CDR3 protein: CASSYRGIGTDTQYF
CDR3 DNA: TGTGCCAGCAGTTACCGGGGGATAGGCACAGATACGCAGTATTTT

D gene: TRBD2
V gene: TRBV12-5
J gene: TRBJ2-5
clone size: .
CDR3 protein: CASGPGLAGRETQYF
CDR3 DNA: TGTGCTAGTGGACCGGGACTAGCGGGACGGGAGACCCAGTACTTC

D gene: .
V gene: TRBV6-5
J gene: TRBJ2-2
clone size: .
CDR3 protein: CASSYARENTGELFF
CDR3 DNA: TGTGCCAGCAGTTACGCCAGGGAGAACACCGGGGAGCTGTTTTTT

D gene: .
V gene: TRBV15
J gene: TRBJ2-5
clone size: .
CDR3 protein: CATSRVLKTQYF
CDR3 DNA: TGTGCCACCAGCAGAGTCCTAAAGACCCAGTACTTC

D gene: TRBD1
V gene: TRBV27
J gene: TRBJ1-1
clone size: .
CDR3 protein: CASGQGATEAFF
CDR3 DNA: TGTGCCAGCGGACAGGGAGCCACTGAAGCTTTCTTT

D gene: .
V gene: TRBV11-2
J gene: TRBJ2-7
clone size: once
CDR3 protein: CASSLEAPGSYEQYF
CDR3 DNA: TGTGCCAGCAGCTTAGAAGCCCCAGGCTCCTACGAGCAGTACTTC

D gene: .
V gene: TRBV5-1
J gene: TRBJ1-6
clone size: .
CDR3 protein: CASSLAMGRDPSSYNSPLHF
CDR3 DNA: TGCGCCAGCAGCTTGGCCATGGGGAGAGACCCAAGCTCCTATAATTCACCCCTCCACTTT

D gene: .
V gene: TRBV14
J gene: TRBJ2-7
clone size: .
CDR3 protein: CASSQEGRGINEQYF
CDR3 DNA: TGTGCCAGCAGCCAAGAAGGTAGGGGTATCAACGAGCAGTACTTC

D gene: .
V gene: TRBV7-2
J gene: TRBJ1-2
clone size: .
CDR3 protein: CASSLGQGWIYGYTF
CDR3 DNA: TGTGCCAGCAGCCTAGGCCAGGGGTGGATCTATGGCTACACCTTC

D gene: TRBD1
V gene: TRBV28
J gene: TRBJ2-7
clone size: once
CDR3 protein: CASTVWDREYEQYF
CDR3 DNA: TGTGCCAGCACCGTCTGGGACAGGGAATACGAGCAGTACTTC

D gene: .
V gene: TRBV4-2
J gene: TRBJ1-1
clone size: .
CDR3 protein: CASTPTRGNEAFF
CDR3 DNA: TGTGCCAGCACCCCGACCAGGGGCAATGAAGCTTTCTTT

D gene: .
V gene: TRBV4-1
J gene: TRBJ2-3
clone size: .
CDR3 protein: CASSYGLGKNTDTQYF
CDR3 DNA: TGCGCCAGCAGCTACGGACTCGGAAAGAACACAGATACGCAGTATTTT

D gene: TRBD2
V gene: TRBV11-2
J gene: TRBJ2-5
clone size: few
CDR3 protein: CASRWRLAGGPETQYF
CDR3 DNA: TGTGCCAGCAGGTGGCGGCTAGCGGGGGGGCCCGAGACCCAGTACTTC

D gene: TRBD2
V gene: TRBV6-1
J gene: TRBJ2-3
clone size: .
CDR3 protein: CASRVAGAPMGAQYF
CDR3 DNA: TGTGCCAGCAGAGTAGCGGGGGCGCCAATGGGGGCGCAGTATTTT

D gene: .
V gene: TRBV7-9
J gene: TRBJ1-2
clone size: .
CDR3 protein: CASSPPSWSYGYTF
CDR3 DNA: TGTGCCAGCAGCCCTCCCTCCTGGAGCTATGGCTACACCTTC

D gene: TRBD2
V gene: TRBV12-5
J gene: TRBJ2-3
clone size: .
CDR3 protein: CASGLVGPSGGAGDTQYF
CDR3 DNA: TGTGCTAGTGGTTTGGTAGGGCCTAGCGGGGGGGCGGGGGATACGCAGTATTTT

D gene: TRBD2
V gene: TRBV18
J gene: TRBJ2-5
clone size: .
CDR3 protein: CASSPPSTSGGKTQYF
CDR3 DNA: TGTGCCAGCTCACCACCATCAACTAGCGGGGGGAAGACCCAGTACTTC

D gene: TRBD1
V gene: TRBV7-3
J gene: TRBJ2-6
clone size: .
CDR3 protein: CASSRAGGRAGANVLTF
CDR3 DNA: TGTGCCAGCTCCAGGGCAGGGGGCAGGGCTGGGGCCAACGTCCTGACTTTC

D gene: .
V gene: TRBV10-3
J gene: TRBJ1-3
clone size: once
CDR3 protein: CAISYDNSGNTIYF
CDR3 DNA: TGTGCCATCAGTTACGACAACTCTGGAAACACCATATATTTT

D gene: TRBD2
V gene: TRBV9
J gene: TRBJ2-1
clone size: .
CDR3 protein: CASSVEQRGGYNEQFF
CDR3 DNA: TGTGCCAGCAGCGTAGAGCAGCGGGGGGGCTACAATGAGCAGTTCTTC

D gene: TRBD2
V gene: TRBV5-6
J gene: TRBJ2-3
clone size: .
CDR3 protein: CASSFPPGSGGGRTDTQYF
CDR3 DNA: TGTGCCAGCAGCTTTCCGCCTGGTAGCGGGGGGGGACGCACAGATACGCAGTATTTT